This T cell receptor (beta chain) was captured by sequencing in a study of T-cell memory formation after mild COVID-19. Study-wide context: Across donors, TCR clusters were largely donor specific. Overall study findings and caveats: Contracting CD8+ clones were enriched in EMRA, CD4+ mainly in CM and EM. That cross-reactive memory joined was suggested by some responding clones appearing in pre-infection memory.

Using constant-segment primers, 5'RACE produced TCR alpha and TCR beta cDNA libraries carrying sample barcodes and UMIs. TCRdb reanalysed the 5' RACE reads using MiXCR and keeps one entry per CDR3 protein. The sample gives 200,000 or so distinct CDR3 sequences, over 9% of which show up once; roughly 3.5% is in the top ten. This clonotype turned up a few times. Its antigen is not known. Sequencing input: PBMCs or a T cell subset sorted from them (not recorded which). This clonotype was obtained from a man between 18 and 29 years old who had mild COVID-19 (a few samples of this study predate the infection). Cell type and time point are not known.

The CDR3 bases are TGTGCCACCAGTGACACTACCGGGGGGAACAATGAGCAGTTCTTC. Amino acids: CATSDTTGGNNEQFF. V usage is TRBV24-1 and J usage is TRBJ2-1; the match to TRBD2 covers 7 bases. V was clipped by 4 bases and J by 5 bases; unmatched bases: 7. The CDR3 loop spans 15 amino acids. The germline gives CDR1 KGHDR, CDR2 SFDVKD.